This T cell receptor beta chain was sequenced during a study of regulatory T cells in long-lasting Graves disease. This clonotype was picked up many times. Its antigen is unidentified. Germline V gene lookup returns CDR1 SGHTA and CDR2 FQGNSA. Trimming pared 1 base from V and 0 bases from J, leaving 7 bases between. The CDR3 consists of 15 residues. The time point is: newly diagnosed GD, antithyroid drugs for less than 3 months. TCR sequences were obtained from RNA taken from PBMCs. Study-wide points: Possibly, accuracy suffered from the small sample size.

CDR3-region Arm-PCR and iRepertoire HTBI primers produced the TCR beta libraries. TCRdb ran MiXCR on the multiplex PCR reads and lists one entry per CDR3 protein. The repertoire includes around 250,000 distinct CDR3 sequences, 18% of them detected once, and roughly a fifth sits in the top ten. The material sequenced was peripheral blood mononuclear cells (PBMCs), taken at new diagnosis, from a patient treated with antithyroid drugs. This TCR derives from a female donor with Graves disease. The chain employs TRBV7-2 and TRBJ1-5; no definite D call. CDR3 in DNA: TGTGCCAGCAGCTTAGTATACGGTAGCAATCAGCCCCAGCATTTT. This encodes CASSLVYGSNQPQHF.